The clone carrying this TCR beta chain is a singleton in its sample. Donors included only healthy HIV-negative adults lacking recent acute infections or vaccinations. This specimen comes from a study of shared clonotypes between healthy human individuals. The method was immunoSEQ multiplex PCR; TCRdb's version includes in-frame clones alone and lacks a portion of them. Of 400,000 to 500,000 clones in the sample, about three quarters were seen once. This TCR came from a woman in her thirties or forties in good health. Some clones in this sample may be carry-over from other donors' samples. Specimen: PBMCs.

CDR3 residues: CASSSYREPSGNTIYF. Written as DNA, the CDR3 is TGTGCCAGCAGTTCCTACAGGGAACCCTCTGGAAACACCATATATTTT. The chain links TRBV27 to TRBJ1-3, with D maybe TRBD1 (6 bases). Germline V CDR1 and CDR2: MNHEY, SMNVEV (reference sequence). Trimming removed 4 bases from V and 0 bases from J, with 13 bases in between. The CDR3 length is 16 residues.